The 6 T cell receptor beta chains presented below share a single source sample, sequenced in a study of blood T cells in healthy people across ages. Through a sample-barcoded 5' primer and a J-beta primer mix, a second PCR was run for roughly 6 to 12 cycles. TCRdb fed the 5' RACE reads into MiXCR, producing one record per CDR3 protein. There are about a million distinct CDR3 sequences in the sample; more than 30% occur only once, and around 13% lies in the top ten. Sequenced sample: blood. All receptors come from a man younger than 30 in good health.

This clonotype was recorded a few times. The chain recombines TRBV25-1 with TRBJ1-2; D is unclear. V lost 1 base and J 6 bases, leaving 12 bases between the germline ends. The CDR3 is 14 residues long. Per the germline V gene, CDR1 is MGHDK and CDR2 is SYGVNS. Here the CDR3 DNA reads TGTGCCAGCAGTGAATTAGGCAGATTTGATGGCTACACCTTC. It specifies CASSELGRFDGYTF.

Worth noting for this clonotype: Just one base apart from a much larger clone, this may be a read error. The chain uses TRBV25-1 and TRBJ1-2; D not resolved. V was cut by 4 bases and J by 4 bases, with 10 bases left in between. The CDR3 length is 13 residues. CDR1 is MGHDK, CDR2 SYGVNS, per germline. Here the CDR3 DNA reads TGTGCCAGCAGTGGGATAGGGAGCTATGGCTACACCTTC. It codes for CASSGIGSYGYTF.

The gene calls are TRBV27 and TRBJ1-3; weak D call: TRBD1 (5 bases). Per germline, CDR1 MNHEY and CDR2 SMNVEV (reference sequence). The CDR3 spans 13 residues. Trimming cost V 5 bases and J 4 bases, with 9 bases left between them. The CDR3 protein is CASSGALGNTIYF. The CDR3 DNA reads TGTGCCAGCAGTGGGGCCCTGGGAAACACCATATATTTT.

This chain links TRBV25-1 with TRBJ1-2, with D possibly TRBD1 on 6 matching bases. The germline V gene has CDR1 MGHDK and CDR2 SYGVNS. Trimming stripped 6 bases from V and 5 bases from J, with 16 bases between. This CDR3 is built from 14 residues. This CDR3 reads CASREGGPLYGYTF. The CDR3 DNA follows: TGTGCCAGCAGGGAGGGGGGACCGCTGTATGGCTACACCTTC.

This clonotype has more than one count but fewer than ten. The gene calls are TRBV9 and TRBJ2-3; 7 bases agree with TRBD1. This CDR3 comprises 16 residues. With V trimmed by 3 bases and J by 0 bases, 7 bases remained unmatched. CDR1 and CDR2 from the germline V gene are SGDLS and YYNGEE. The CDR3 sequence is CASSAREGASTDTQYF. CDR3 nucleotides: TGTGCCAGCAGCGCCCGAGAGGGGGCAAGCACAGATACGCAGTATTTT.

Only a few counts were recorded for this clonotype. The chain uses TRBV2 and TRBJ1-1; the match to TRBD1 covers 9 bases. Unmatched junction bases numbered 12, after V lost 7 bases and J lost 3 bases. The germline CDR1 and CDR2 sequences are SNHLY and FYNNEI. This CDR3 has 16 residues. CDR3 loop: CASNSPGQGDYTEAFF. The CDR3 nucleotides are TGTGCCAGCAATTCGCCGGGACAGGGTGATTACACTGAAGCTTTCTTT. Drawing the rest from reference TRBV2 and TRBJ1-1, the complete variable domain is EPEVTQTPSHQVTQMGQEVILRCVPISNHLYFYWYRQILGQKVEFLVSFYNNEISEKSEIFDDQFSVERPDGSNFTLKIRSTKLEDSAMYFCASNSPGQGDYTEAFFGQGTRLTVV.